These 22 T cell receptor beta chains originate from one sample sequenced in a study of PD-L1 blockade in urothelial cancer. Time point here: pretreatment peripheral blood. The repertoire was sequenced with immunoSEQ multiplex PCR; TCRdb's copy has only in-frame clones and lacks some. In the table there are around 130,000 clones, roughly 83% of which are singletons. The sample here was PBMCs, taken around atezolizumab (anti-PD-L1) treatment. The receptors stem from a man aged 45 to 65 with urothelial cancer.

The chain joins TRBV6-5 to TRBJ1-1, with 11 nucleotides matching TRBD1. The CDR3 has 16 amino acids. CDR1 and CDR2 (germline): MNHEY, SVGAGI. Germline trimming cut 2 bases from V and 3 bases from J; bases unmatched to any gene: 5. CDR3 protein: CASSYGQGAIYTEAFF. The CDR3 DNA reads as TGTGCCAGCAGTTACGGACAGGGGGCGATTTACACTGAAGCTTTCTTT.

Only one count was recorded for this clone. The sample holds other DNA sequences that translate to the same CDR3. The chain recombines TRBV11-1 with TRBJ2-2; D is ambiguous. Per germline, CDR1 SGHAT and CDR2 FQDESV (reference sequence). The CDR3 sequence is 12 residues long. V was pared by 3 bases and J by 7 bases, with 6 bases between. CDR3 loop: CASSLALGELFF. The DNA for the CDR3 is TGTGCCAGCAGCTTGGCTCTCGGGGAGCTGTTTTTT.

This rearrangement joins TRBV5-6 to TRBJ1-2; D is unclear. Trimming took 0 bases from V and 3 from J, leaving 12 bases between them. The CDR3 length is 15 residues. CDR1 SGHDT and CDR2 YYEEEE come from the germline V gene. CDR3 loop: CASSLAMEGHYGYTF. DNA of the CDR3: TGTGCCAGCAGCTTGGCGATGGAGGGCCACTATGGCTACACCTTC.

The chain employs TRBV5-1 and TRBJ2-1, with D tentatively TRBD2 (5 bases). The V and J ends lost 0 bases and 0 bases respectively, with 10 bases between them. Germline V gene data show CDR1 as SGHRS and CDR2 as YFSETQ. The CDR3 runs 16 residues. CDR3: CASSLGGSSSYNEQFF. The CDR3 nucleotides read TGCGCCAGCAGCTTGGGTGGGAGTAGCTCCTACAATGAGCAGTTCTTC.

The rearrangement links TRBV28 to TRBJ2-7; 9 bases are a match to TRBD1. CDR1 is MDHEN and CDR2 is SYDVKM in the germline V gene. The ends lost 7 bases at V and 4 bases at J; junction bases unmatched: 8. The CDR3 contains 14 residues. CDR3 in amino acids: CASTSRDRVYEQYF. The CDR3 nucleotides are TGTGCCAGCACCTCCCGGGACAGGGTGTACGAGCAGTACTTC.

As regards this clone: One end of the junction is discordant with germline, which a read error may explain. The rearrangement joins TRBV7-7 to TRBJ2-2, with 7 bases aligning to TRBD1. The CDR3 extends over 15 amino acids. In germline, CDR1 is SSHAT, CDR2 FNYEAQ (reference sequence). The CDR3 DNA follows: TGTGCTAGCAGCTTAGGACAGGCGAACACCGGGGAGCTGTTTTTT. Its protein product is CASSLGQANTGELFF. The full variable domain, its missing parts supplied by reference TRBV7-7 and TRBJ2-2, is GAGVSQSPRYKVTKRGQDVTLRCDPISSHATLYWYQQALGQGPEFLTYFNYEAQPDKSGLPSDRFSAERPEGSISTLTIQRTEQRDSAMYRCASSLGQANTGELFFGEGSRLTVL.

This clone was seen a single time. This rearrangement joins TRBV28 to TRBJ1-2; the D gene is possibly TRBD1 (5 bases). From germline, CDR1 is MDHEN and CDR2 SYDVKM. V dropped 8 bases and J dropped 4 bases, with 14 bases sitting between them. This CDR3 contains 13 residues. The CDR3 reads CASRGEGFYGYTF. The CDR3 nucleotides read TGTGCCAGCCGGGGGGAGGGCTTCTATGGCTACACCTTC.

The chain carries TRBV5-1 and TRBJ2-5; 9 bases are shared with TRBD1. With the DNA end fitting TRBJ2-7 better, the J assignment may be wrong. The CDR3 is 18 amino acids. CDR1 SGHRS and CDR2 YFSETQ come from the germline V gene. In DNA, the CDR3 is TGCGCCAGCAGCTTGCCCGGGACAGGGAAGTCTGGCTCCTACGAGCAGTACTTC. Amino acids: CASSLPGTGKSGSYEQYF.

The chain is built from TRBV7-6 and TRBJ1-1, with D perhaps matching TRBD1 (5 bases). The V end lost 4 bases, the J end lost 6 bases, and 9 bases lay between the germline ends. Germline V gives CDR1 SGHVS, CDR2 FNYEAQ. The CDR3 loop spans 12 amino acids. CDR3 in amino acids: CASSWGDAEAFF. CDR3 sequence (DNA): TGTGCCAGCAGCTGGGGGGACGCTGAAGCTTTCTTT.

The chain carries TRBV9 and TRBJ2-7; 8 nucleotides align to TRBD1. Germline CDR1 reads SGDLS; CDR2 reads YYNGEE. There are 14 residues in the CDR3. V was pared by 4 bases and J by 5 bases, with 8 bases of the junction left unmatched. Here the CDR3 DNA reads TGTGCCAGCAGCCTAAGGACAGGGTGGAACGAGCAGTACTTC. As protein: CASSLRTGWNEQYF.

The CDR3 DNA reads TGTGCCAGCAGCCCCGGGACGGGAGGGCCGGGCAATGAGCAGTTCTTC. Protein product: CASSPGTGGPGNEQFF. The V and J genes are TRBV7-9 and TRBJ2-1; 8 bases match TRBD2. Per the germline V gene, CDR1 is SEHNR and CDR2 is FQNEAQ (reference sequence). The CDR3 runs 16 residues. Trimming at V came to 5 bases and at J to 6 bases, leaving 12 bases not matched to a gene.

The V gene is TRBV19, the J gene TRBJ2-7, with TRBD1 matching 9 bases. V dropped 6 bases and J dropped 2; count of bases not matched to a gene: 5. CDR1 is LNHDA and CDR2 is SQIVND in the germline V gene (reference sequence). The CDR3 runs 14 residues. The CDR3 coding sequence is TGTGCCAGTAGGGCGACAGGGGGTGCCTACGAGCAGTACTTC. Encoded protein: CASRATGGAYEQYF.

This chain uses TRBV2 with TRBJ2-1; D unclear. The CDR3 spans 15 residues. Trimming pared 7 bases from V and 0 bases from J, leaving 13 bases between. Germline assignment: CDR1 SNHLY and CDR2 FYNNEI. The CDR3 here is CASIIGRTSYNEQFF. The CDR3 nucleotides are TGTGCCAGCATAATTGGCCGAACCTCCTACAATGAGCAGTTCTTC.

This clone was seen a single time. This chain links TRBV10-3 with TRBJ1-2, with unresolved D. The CDR3 has 12 amino acids. From germline, CDR1 is ENHRY and CDR2 SYGVKD. Trimming shortened V by 6 bases and J by 7 bases, and 12 bases separated the two germline ends. The CDR3: CAIRAGPIGYTF. In DNA form, the CDR3 reads TGTGCCATCAGGGCGGGCCCCATTGGCTACACCTTC.

The chain employs TRBV5-1 and TRBJ1-6; the match to TRBD1 covers 8 bases. CDR3 size: 15 residues. Trimming at V came to 5 bases and at J to 8 bases, leaving 9 bases not matched to a gene. Germline assignment: CDR1 SGHRS and CDR2 YFSETQ. The CDR3 DNA reads as TGCGCCAGCAGTCTTGGGACAGGAGTATATTCACCCCTCCACTTT. Its protein is CASSLGTGVYSPLHF.

The chain couples TRBV6-5 to TRBJ1-4; no reliable D call. V was pared by 2 bases and J by 5 bases, with 6 bases between. CDR3 length: 13 amino acids. The germline V gene encodes CDR1 MNHEY and CDR2 SVGAGI. The CDR3 is CASSYLSNEKLFF. DNA for the CDR3: TGTGCCAGCAGTTACCTCTCCAATGAAAAACTGTTTTTT.

This chain links TRBV27 with TRBJ2-7; 7 positions agree with TRBD1. The CDR3 is made up of 14 amino acids. Germline V gene sequence: CDR1 MNHEY, CDR2 SMNVEV (reference sequence). V lost 2 bases to trimming and J lost 3 bases; unmatched junction nucleotides: 4. The CDR3 loop is CASSLTGANYEQYF. The CDR3 DNA reads as TGTGCCAGCAGTTTAACAGGGGCTAACTACGAGCAGTACTTC.

The chain is built from TRBV5-1 and TRBJ2-3, with unresolved D. The CDR3 extends over 17 amino acids. CDR1 and CDR2 from the germline V gene are SGHRS and YFSETQ. With 4 bases removed from V and 2 bases from J, the gap between germline ends came to 20 bases. The CDR3 loop is CASSPSPSAQSTDTQYF. The CDR3 nucleotides read TGCGCCAGCAGCCCATCCCCAAGCGCACAATCCACAGATACGCAGTATTTT.

This chain uses TRBV7-8 with TRBJ2-1, with 8 bases that match TRBD2. Germline trimming cut 1 base from V and 4 bases from J; bases unmatched to any gene: 12. The germline V gene has CDR1 SGHVS and CDR2 FQNEAQ. The CDR3 extends over 18 amino acids. This chain's CDR3 is CASSLERGGREGYNEQFF. CDR3 in DNA: TGTGCCAGCAGCTTAGAACGAGGAGGTCGGGAGGGTTACAATGAGCAGTTCTTC.

This chain uses TRBV19 with TRBJ2-5; the D gene is possibly TRBD2 (7 bases). The V and J ends lost 10 bases and 4 bases respectively, with 16 bases between them. This CDR3 is 13 amino acids long. The germline gives CDR1 LNHDA, CDR2 SQIVND (reference sequence). The DNA of the CDR3 is TGTGCCACCCGTGGGGGGGCTCGAGAGACCCAGTACTTC. As protein: CATRGGARETQYF. The complete variable domain, with remaining parts taken from reference TRBV19 and TRBJ2-5, reads DGGITQSPKYLFRKEGQNVTLSCEQNLNHDAMYWYRQDPGQGLRLIYYSQIVNDFQKGDIAEGYSVSREKKESFPLTVTSAQKNPTAFYLCATRGGARETQYFGPGTRLLVL.

CDR3 nucleotides: TGTGCCAGCAGCCCCTCGACAGAGCGAAGCACAGATACGCAGTATTTT. It translates to CASSPSTERSTDTQYF. The chain has TRBV16 and TRBJ2-3, with a weak D call TRBD1 (5 bases). The CDR3 runs 16 residues. The ends were cut back, 4 bases at V and 0 bases at J, with 14 bases in the middle. Per germline, CDR1 KGHSY and CDR2 FQNENV.

The chain combines TRBV2 with TRBJ1-5; TRBD1 aligns across 10 bases. CDR3 length: 16 amino acids. V lost 7 bases and J lost 2; bases outside the gene matches: 8. The germline gives CDR1 SNHLY, CDR2 FYNNEI. The CDR3 protein is CASTSTGGFGNQPQHF. CDR3 DNA sequence: TGTGCCAGCACCTCGACAGGGGGCTTTGGCAATCAGCCCCAGCATTTT.